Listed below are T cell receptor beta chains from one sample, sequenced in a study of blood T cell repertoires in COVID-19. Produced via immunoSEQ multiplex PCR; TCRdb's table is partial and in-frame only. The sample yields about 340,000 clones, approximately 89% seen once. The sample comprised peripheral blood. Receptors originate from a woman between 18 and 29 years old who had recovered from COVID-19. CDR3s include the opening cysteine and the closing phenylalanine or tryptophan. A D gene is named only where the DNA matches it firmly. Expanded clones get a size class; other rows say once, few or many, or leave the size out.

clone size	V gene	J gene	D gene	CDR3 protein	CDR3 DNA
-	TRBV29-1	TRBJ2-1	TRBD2	CSDMYGLAEYNEQFF	TGCAGCGACATGTACGGACTAGCGGAATACAATGAGCAGTTCTTC
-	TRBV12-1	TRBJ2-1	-	CASSFFPSGLDNEQFF	TGTGCCAGCAGCTTTTTTCCTAGCGGGTTGGACAATGAGCAGTTCTTC
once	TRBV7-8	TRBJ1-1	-	CASSLQGSEAFF	TGTGCCAGCAGCTTACAAGGTAGCGAAGCTTTCTTT
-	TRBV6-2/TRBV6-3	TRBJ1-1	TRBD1	CASSFGQGFEAFF	TGTGCCAGCAGTTTCGGACAGGGGTTTGAAGCTTTCTTT
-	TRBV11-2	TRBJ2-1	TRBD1	CASSRDSPKFF	TGTGCCAGCAGCCGGGACAGCCCAAAGTTCTTC
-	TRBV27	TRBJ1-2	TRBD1	CASSSGTGTNYGYTF	TGTGCCAGCAGTTCTGGGACAGGGACTAACTATGGCTACACCTTC
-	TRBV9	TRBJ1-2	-	CASSVGQGYGYTF	TGTGCCAGCAGCGTAGGCCAGGGCTATGGCTACACCTTC
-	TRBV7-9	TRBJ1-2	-	CASSLRSPAGGYTF	TGTGCCAGCAGCTTAAGGAGTCCGGCCGGCGGCTACACCTTC
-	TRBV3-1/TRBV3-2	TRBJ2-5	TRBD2	CASSGDGLAGSETQYF	TGTGCCAGCAGCGGGGACGGACTAGCGGGTTCAGAGACCCAGTACTTC
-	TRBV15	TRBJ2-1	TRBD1	CATSPHRGNEQFF	TGTGCCACCAGCCCCCACAGGGGTAATGAGCAGTTCTTC
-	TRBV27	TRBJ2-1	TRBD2	CASRARASGLNEQFF	TGTGCCAGTCGGGCGCGGGCTAGCGGTCTAAATGAGCAGTTCTTC
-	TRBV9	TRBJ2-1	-	CASSPSGSSYNEQFF	TGTGCCAGCAGCCCAAGCGGCAGCTCCTACAATGAGCAGTTCTTC
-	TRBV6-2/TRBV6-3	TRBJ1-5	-	CASSYSRGMQPQHF	TGTGCCAGCAGTTACTCGCGGGGAATGCAGCCCCAGCATTTT
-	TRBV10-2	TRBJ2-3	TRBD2	CASSPTSGGARTDTQYF	TGCGCCAGCAGTCCGACTAGCGGAGGGGCCCGCACAGATACGCAGTATTTT
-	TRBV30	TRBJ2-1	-	CAWTSGSSSYNEQFF	TGTGCCTGGACCAGCGGTTCAAGCTCCTACAATGAGCAGTTCTTC
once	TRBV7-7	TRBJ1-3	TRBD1	CASSSPGQGSGNTIYF	TGTGCCAGCAGCTCACCGGGACAGGGGTCTGGAAACACCATATATTTT
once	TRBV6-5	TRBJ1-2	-	CASSRVAYRNYGYTF	TGTGCCAGCAGTCGGGTTGCTTATCGTAACTATGGCTACACCTTC
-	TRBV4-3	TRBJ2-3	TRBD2	CASSTERDPDTQYF	TGCGCCAGCAGCACCGAGCGGGACCCGGATACGCAGTATTTT
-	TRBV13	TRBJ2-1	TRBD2	CASSLARENYNEQFF	TGTGCCAGCAGCTTAGCGCGGGAGAACTACAATGAGCAGTTCTTC
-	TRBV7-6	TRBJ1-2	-	CASSLGGFGYTF	TGTGCCAGCAGCTTAGGAGGGTTTGGCTACACCTTC
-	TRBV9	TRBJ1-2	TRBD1	CASSVGGPDRANGYTF	TGTGCCAGCAGCGTAGGAGGGCCGGACAGGGCGAATGGCTACACCTTC
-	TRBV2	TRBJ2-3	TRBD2	CASGQTSGNTDTQYF	TGTGCCAGCGGACAGACTAGCGGAAACACAGATACGCAGTATTTT
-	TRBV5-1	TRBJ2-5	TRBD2	CASSGGGRHQETQYF	TGCGCCAGCAGCGGGGGCGGGAGGCACCAAGAGACCCAGTACTTC
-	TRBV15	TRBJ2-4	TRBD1	CATSRDRGTGANIQYF	TGTGCCACCAGCAGAGATCGGGGGACAGGGGCAAACATTCAGTACTTC
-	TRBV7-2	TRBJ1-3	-	CASSLATAGNTIYF	TGTGCCAGCAGCTTAGCGACAGCTGGAAACACCATATATTTT
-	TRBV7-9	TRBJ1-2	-	CASSLDRVTF	TGTGCCAGCAGCTTAGACAGGGTCACCTTC
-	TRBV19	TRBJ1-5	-	CASSLNSGTPLLPQHF	TGTGCCAGTAGCCTTAACTCCGGGACACCTCTCTTGCCCCAGCATTTT
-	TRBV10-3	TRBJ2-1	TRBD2	CAISLAGGSYEQFF	TGTGCCATCTCCCTAGCGGGAGGATCTTATGAGCAGTTCTTC
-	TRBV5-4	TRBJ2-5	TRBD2	CASSVAGDQETQYF	TGTGCCAGCAGCGTAGCGGGAGATCAAGAGACCCAGTACTTC
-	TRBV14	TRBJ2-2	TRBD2	CASSLKAGVGTGELFF	TGTGCCAGCAGCCTAAAAGCGGGAGTCGGCACCGGGGAGCTGTTTTTT
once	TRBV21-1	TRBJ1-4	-	CASSKVWDRAYEKLFF	TGTGCCAGCAGCAAAGTTTGGGACAGGGCGTATGAAAAACTGTTTTTT
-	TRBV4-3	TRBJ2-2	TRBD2	CASSQGTSRNTGELFF	TGCGCCAGCAGCCAGGGGACTAGCAGGAACACCGGGGAGCTGTTTTTT
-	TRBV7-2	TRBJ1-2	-	CASSLDGGAPSGYTF	TGTGCCAGCAGCTTAGATGGGGGGGCCCCAAGTGGCTACACCTTC
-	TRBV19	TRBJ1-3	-	CASSITGQTSGNTIYF	TGTGCCAGTAGTATCACCGGACAGACCTCTGGAAACACCATATATTTT
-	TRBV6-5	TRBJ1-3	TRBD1	CASRRTGRNTIYF	TGTGCCAGCAGGCGGACAGGGAGAAACACCATATATTTT
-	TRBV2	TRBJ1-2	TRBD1	CAAVGTGGLGYGYTF	TGTGCCGCCGTTGGGACAGGGGGCCTCGGCTATGGCTACACCTTC
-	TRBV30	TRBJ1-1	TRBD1	CAWNGQGSEAFF	TGTGCCTGGAATGGACAGGGGAGTGAAGCTTTCTTT
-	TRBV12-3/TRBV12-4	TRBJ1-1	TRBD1	CASRLTGGVAFF	TGTGCCAGCAGATTGACAGGGGGGGTAGCTTTCTTT
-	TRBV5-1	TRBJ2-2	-	CASSWQGLDTGELFF	TGCGCCAGCAGCTGGCAGGGACTGGATACCGGGGAGCTGTTTTTT